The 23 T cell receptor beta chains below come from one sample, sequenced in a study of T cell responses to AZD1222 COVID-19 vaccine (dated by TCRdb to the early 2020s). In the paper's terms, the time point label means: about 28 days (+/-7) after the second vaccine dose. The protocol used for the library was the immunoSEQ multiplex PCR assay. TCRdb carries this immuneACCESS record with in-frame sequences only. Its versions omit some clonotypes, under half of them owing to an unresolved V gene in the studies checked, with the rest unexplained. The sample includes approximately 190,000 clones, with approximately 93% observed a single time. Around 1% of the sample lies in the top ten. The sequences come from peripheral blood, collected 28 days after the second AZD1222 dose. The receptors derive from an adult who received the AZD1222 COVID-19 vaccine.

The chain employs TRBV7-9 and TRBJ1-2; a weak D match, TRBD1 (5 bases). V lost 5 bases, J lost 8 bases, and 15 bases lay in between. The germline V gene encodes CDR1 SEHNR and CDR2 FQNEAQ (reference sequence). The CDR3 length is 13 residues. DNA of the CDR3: TGTGCCAGCAGCGCGGCCGGAGGGACGGGCTACACCTTC. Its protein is CASSAAGGTGYTF.

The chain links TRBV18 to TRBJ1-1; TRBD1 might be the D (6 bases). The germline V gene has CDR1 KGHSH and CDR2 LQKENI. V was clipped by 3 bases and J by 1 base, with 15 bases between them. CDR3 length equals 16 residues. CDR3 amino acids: CASSPNRDRGNTEAFF. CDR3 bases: TGTGCCAGCTCACCGAACAGGGATAGAGGGAACACTGAAGCTTTCTTT.

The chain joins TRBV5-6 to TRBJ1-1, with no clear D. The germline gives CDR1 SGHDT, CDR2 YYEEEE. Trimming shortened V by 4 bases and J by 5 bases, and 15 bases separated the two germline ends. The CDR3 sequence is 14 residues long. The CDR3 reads CASSRVQATTEAFF. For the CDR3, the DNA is TGTGCCAGCAGCCGGGTGCAGGCCACAACTGAAGCTTTCTTT.

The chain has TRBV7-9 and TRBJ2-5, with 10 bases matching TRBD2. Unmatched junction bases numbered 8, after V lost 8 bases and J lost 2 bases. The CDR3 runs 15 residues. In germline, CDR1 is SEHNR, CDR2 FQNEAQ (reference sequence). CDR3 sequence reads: CASALLAGAQETQYF. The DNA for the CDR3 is TGTGCCAGCGCTCTGCTAGCGGGGGCACAAGAGACCCAGTACTTC.

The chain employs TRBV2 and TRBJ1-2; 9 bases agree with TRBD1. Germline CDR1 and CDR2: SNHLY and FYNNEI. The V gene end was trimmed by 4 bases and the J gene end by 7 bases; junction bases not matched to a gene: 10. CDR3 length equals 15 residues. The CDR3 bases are TGTGCCAGCAGTGCCCCGGGACAGGGAAACCGTGGCTACACCTTC. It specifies CASSAPGQGNRGYTF.

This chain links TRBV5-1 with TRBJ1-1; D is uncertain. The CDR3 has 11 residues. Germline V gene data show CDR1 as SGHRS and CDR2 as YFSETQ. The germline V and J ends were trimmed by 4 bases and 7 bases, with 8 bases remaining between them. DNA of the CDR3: TGCGCCAGCAGCAGGGAAGGTGAAGCTTTCTTT. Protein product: CASSREGEAFF.

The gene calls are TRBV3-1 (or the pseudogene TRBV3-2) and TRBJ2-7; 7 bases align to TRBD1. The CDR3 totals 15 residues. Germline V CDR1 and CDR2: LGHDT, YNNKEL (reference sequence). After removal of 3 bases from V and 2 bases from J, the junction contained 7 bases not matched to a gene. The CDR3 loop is CASSQDPRGTYEQYF. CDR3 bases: TGTGCCAGCAGCCAGGATCCCAGGGGGACCTACGAGCAGTACTTC.

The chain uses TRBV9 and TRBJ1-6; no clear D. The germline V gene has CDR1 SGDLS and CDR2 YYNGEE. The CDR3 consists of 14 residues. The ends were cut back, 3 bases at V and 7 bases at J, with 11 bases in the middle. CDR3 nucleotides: TGTGCCAGCAGCGGGCGAAGAAGGAATTCACCCCTCCACTTT. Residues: CASSGRRRNSPLHF.

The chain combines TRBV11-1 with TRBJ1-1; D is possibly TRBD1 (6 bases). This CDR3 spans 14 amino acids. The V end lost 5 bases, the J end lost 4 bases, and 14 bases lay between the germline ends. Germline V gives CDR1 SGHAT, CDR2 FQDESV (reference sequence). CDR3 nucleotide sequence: TGTGCCAGCAGCGGACAGAAACACATCACTGAAGCTTTCTTT. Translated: CASSGQKHITEAFF. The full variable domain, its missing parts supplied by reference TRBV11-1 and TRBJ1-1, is EAEVAQSPRYKITEKSQAVAFWCDPISGHATLYWYRQILGQGPELLVQFQDESVVDDSQLPKDRFSAERLKGVDSTLKIQPAELGDSAMYLCASSGQKHITEAFFGQGTRLTVV.

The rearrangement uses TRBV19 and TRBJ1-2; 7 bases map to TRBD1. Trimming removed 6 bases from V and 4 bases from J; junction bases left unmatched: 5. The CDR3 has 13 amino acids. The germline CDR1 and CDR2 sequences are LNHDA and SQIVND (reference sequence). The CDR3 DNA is TGTGCCAGTAGCACGACAGGGACCTATGGCTACACCTTC. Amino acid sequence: CASSTTGTYGYTF.

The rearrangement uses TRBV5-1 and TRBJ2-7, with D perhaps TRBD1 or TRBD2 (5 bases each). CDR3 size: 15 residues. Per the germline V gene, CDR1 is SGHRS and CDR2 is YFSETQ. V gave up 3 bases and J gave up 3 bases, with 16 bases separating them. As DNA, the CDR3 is TGCGCCAGCAGCTGGAGCTGGGGGTCAATCTACGAGCAGTACTTC. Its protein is CASSWSWGSIYEQYF.

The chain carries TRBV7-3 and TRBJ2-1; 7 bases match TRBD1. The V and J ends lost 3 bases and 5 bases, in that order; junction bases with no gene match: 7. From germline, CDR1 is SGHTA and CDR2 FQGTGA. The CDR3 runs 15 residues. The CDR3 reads CASSFSGTDDNEQFF. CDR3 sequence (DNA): TGTGCCAGCAGCTTTTCCGGGACAGACGACAATGAGCAGTTCTTC.

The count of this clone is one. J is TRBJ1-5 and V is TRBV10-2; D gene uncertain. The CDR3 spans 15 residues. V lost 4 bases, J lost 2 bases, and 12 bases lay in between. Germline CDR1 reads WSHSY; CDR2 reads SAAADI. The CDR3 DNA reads TGCGCCAGCAGTGGACCCGGTCAGGGCAATCAGCCCCAGCATTTT. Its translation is CASSGPGQGNQPQHF.

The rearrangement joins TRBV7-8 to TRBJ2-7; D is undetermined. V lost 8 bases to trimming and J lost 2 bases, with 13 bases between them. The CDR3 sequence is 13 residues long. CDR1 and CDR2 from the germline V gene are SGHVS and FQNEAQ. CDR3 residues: CASEGRATYEQYF. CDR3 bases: TGTGCCAGCGAAGGCCGGGCGACCTACGAGCAGTACTTC.

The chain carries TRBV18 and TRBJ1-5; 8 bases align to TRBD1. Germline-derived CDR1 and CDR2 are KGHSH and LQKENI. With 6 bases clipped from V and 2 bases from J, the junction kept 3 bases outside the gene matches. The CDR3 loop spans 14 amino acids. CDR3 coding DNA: TGTGCCAGCTCCAGGGGGCAGGGCAATCAGCCCCAGCATTTT. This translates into CASSRGQGNQPQHF.

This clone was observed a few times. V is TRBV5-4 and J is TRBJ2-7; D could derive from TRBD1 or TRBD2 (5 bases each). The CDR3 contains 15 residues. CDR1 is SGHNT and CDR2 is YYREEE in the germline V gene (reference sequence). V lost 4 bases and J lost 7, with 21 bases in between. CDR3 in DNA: TGTGCCAGCAGCACGGGGACGGGTCCTTTGGGGGAGCAGTACTTC. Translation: CASSTGTGPLGEQYF.

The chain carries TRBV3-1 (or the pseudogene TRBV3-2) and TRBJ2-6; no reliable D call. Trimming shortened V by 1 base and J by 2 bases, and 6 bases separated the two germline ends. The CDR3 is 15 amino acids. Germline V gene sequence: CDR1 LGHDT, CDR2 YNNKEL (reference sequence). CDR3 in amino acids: CASSQGTPGANVLTF. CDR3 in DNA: TGTGCCAGCAGCCAAGGGACCCCTGGGGCCAACGTCCTGACTTTC.

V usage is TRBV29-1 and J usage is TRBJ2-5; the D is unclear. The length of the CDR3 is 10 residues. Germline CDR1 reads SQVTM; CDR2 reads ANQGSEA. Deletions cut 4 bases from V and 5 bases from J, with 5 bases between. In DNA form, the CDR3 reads TGCAGCGTTGGAGAGGAGACCCAGTACTTC. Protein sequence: CSVGEETQYF. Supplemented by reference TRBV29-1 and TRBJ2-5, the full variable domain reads SAVISQKPSRDICQRGTSLTIQCQVDSQVTMMFWYRQQPGQSLTLIATANQGSEATYESGFVIDKFPISRPNLTFSTLTVSNMSPEDSSIYLCSVGEETQYFGPGTRLLVL.

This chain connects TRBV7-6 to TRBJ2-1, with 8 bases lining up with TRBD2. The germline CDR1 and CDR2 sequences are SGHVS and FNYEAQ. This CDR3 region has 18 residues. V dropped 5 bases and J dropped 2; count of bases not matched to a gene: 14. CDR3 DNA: TGTGCCAGCAGCCGGGGACGGGCTAGCGGGCGAGCCTACAATGAGCAGTTCTTC. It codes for CASSRGRASGRAYNEQFF.

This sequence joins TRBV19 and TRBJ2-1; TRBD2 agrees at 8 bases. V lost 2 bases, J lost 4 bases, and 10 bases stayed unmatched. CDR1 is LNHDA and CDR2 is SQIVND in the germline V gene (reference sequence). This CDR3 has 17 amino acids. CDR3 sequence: CASSILPASGGYNEQFF. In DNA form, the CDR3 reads TGTGCCAGTAGTATACTACCAGCGTCGGGGGGGTACAATGAGCAGTTCTTC.

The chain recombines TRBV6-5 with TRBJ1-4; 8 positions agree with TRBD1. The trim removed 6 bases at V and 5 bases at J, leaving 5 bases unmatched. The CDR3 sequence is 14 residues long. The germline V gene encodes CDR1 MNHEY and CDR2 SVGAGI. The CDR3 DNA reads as TGTGCCAGCAGACCTAGGACAGGGAATGAAAAACTGTTTTTT. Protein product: CASRPRTGNEKLFF.

For the CDR3, the DNA is TGTGCCACCAGCAGAGTCCCCCCAGGGATGCCCTATGGCTACACCTTC. This sequence encodes CATSRVPPGMPYGYTF. V gene TRBV15 combines with J gene TRBJ1-2; D is possibly TRBD1 (5 bases). The CDR3 is 16 amino acids. The germline V gene encodes CDR1 LNHNV and CDR2 YYDKDF (reference sequence). V was shortened by 1 base and J by 4 bases, with 16 bases between the two germline ends.

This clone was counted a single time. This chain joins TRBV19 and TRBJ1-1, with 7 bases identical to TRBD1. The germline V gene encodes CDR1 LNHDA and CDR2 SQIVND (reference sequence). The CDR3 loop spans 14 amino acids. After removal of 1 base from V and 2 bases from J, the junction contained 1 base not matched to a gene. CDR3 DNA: TGTGCCAGTAGTATAGGAGGGGGCAACACTGAAGCTTTCTTT. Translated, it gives CASSIGGGNTEAFF.